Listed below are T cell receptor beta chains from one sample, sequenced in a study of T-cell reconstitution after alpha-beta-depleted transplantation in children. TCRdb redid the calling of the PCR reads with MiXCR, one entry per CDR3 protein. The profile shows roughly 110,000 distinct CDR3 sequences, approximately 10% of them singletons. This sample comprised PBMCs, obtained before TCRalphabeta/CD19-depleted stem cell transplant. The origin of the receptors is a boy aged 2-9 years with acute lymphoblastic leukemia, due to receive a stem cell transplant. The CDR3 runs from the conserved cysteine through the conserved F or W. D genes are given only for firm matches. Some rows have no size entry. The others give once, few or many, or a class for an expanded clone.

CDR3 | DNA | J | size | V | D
CASTSYSLGDIYEQYF | TGTGCCAGCACCTCTTATTCCCTTGGCGACATTTACGAGCAGTACTTC | TRBJ2-7 | many | TRBV12-3/TRBV12-4 | NA
CASSLRPEGANVLTF | TGTGCCAGCAGCTTACGGCCGGAAGGGGCCAACGTCCTGACTTTC | TRBJ2-6 | few | TRBV7-8 | NA
CASSSGSTDTQYF | TGTGCCAGCAGTTCGGGCAGCACAGATACGCAGTATTTT | TRBJ2-3 | many | TRBV7-9 | NA
CSASPRTRRDYNEQFF | TGCAGTGCTAGTCCCCGAACTAGGCGGGATTACAATGAGCAGTTCTTC | TRBJ2-1 | NA | TRBV20-1 | NA
CSASPGGQPQHF | TGCAGTGCTAGCCCGGGGGGACAGCCCCAGCATTTT | TRBJ1-5 | many | TRBV20-1 | NA
CSVEGRENEQFF | TGCAGCGTTGAAGGGCGGGAGAATGAGCAGTTCTTC | TRBJ2-1 | few | TRBV29-1 | TRBD2
CASSPQGYTEAFF | TGTGCCAGCAGCCCGCAGGGGTACACTGAAGCTTTCTTT | TRBJ1-1 | many | TRBV7-2 | NA
CASSSLQGVGGYTF | TGTGCCAGCAGCTCCTTGCAGGGGGTAGGTGGCTACACCTTC | TRBJ1-2 | NA | TRBV5-5 | TRBD1
CASSRQAENGYTF | TGTGCCAGCAGCAGACAGGCGGAGAATGGCTACACCTTC | TRBJ1-2 | few | TRBV12-3/TRBV12-4 | NA
CSARVGGRQFF | TGCAGTGCTAGGGTGGGAGGGCGGCAGTTCTTC | TRBJ2-1 | many | TRBV20-1 | TRBD2
CASSLGPRTVWMETQYF | TGTGCCAGCAGCTTAGGTCCCCGGACAGTATGGATGGAGACCCAGTACTTC | TRBJ2-5 | NA | TRBV11-3 | NA
CSARGTGGLLNTEAFF | TGCAGTGCTAGAGGGACAGGGGGCCTCTTGAACACTGAAGCTTTCTTT | TRBJ1-1 | few | TRBV20-1 | TRBD1
CASSRDLISGEQFF | TGTGCCAGCAGTCGGGACCTGATTTCCGGTGAGCAGTTCTTC | TRBJ2-1 | many | TRBV27 | NA
CASSLVVSNEQFF | TGCGCCAGCAGCTTGGTGGTATCCAATGAGCAGTTCTTC | TRBJ2-1 | few | TRBV5-1 | NA
CSARRDYGTDTQYF | TGCAGTGCTAGGAGGGACTACGGCACAGATACGCAGTATTTT | TRBJ2-3 | NA | TRBV20-1 | TRBD2
CASSAGSPLYYNEQFF | TGTGCCAGCAGTGCCGGGAGCCCATTATACTACAATGAGCAGTTCTTC | TRBJ2-1 | NA | TRBV12-3/TRBV12-4 | NA
CSAIGGTVSTGELFF | TGCAGTGCTATAGGCGGGACAGTATCAACCGGGGAGCTGTTTTTT | TRBJ2-2 | many | TRBV20-1 | NA
CASSLNSNQPQHF | TGTGCCAGCAGTTTAAATAGCAATCAGCCCCAGCATTTT | TRBJ1-5 | many | TRBV12-3/TRBV12-4 | NA
CASTHTSGRPSRTQYF | TGTGCCAGCACCCACACTAGCGGGAGGCCATCCCGCACGCAGTATTTT | TRBJ2-3 | few | TRBV12-3/TRBV12-4 | TRBD2
CASSPLSETTLREQYF | TGTGCCAGCTCACCCTTATCCGAGACAACCCTGAGGGAGCAGTACTTC | TRBJ2-7 | few | TRBV18 | NA
CASSSRTDRALRGANVLTF | TGTGCCAGCAGTTCCCGGACGGACAGGGCCCTCCGGGGGGCCAACGTCCTGACTTTC | TRBJ2-6 | few | TRBV12-3/TRBV12-4 | TRBD1
CASSQITSTGGSEAFF | TGTGCCAGCAGTCAGATAACGTCGACAGGGGGCTCAGAAGCTTTCTTT | TRBJ1-1 | once | TRBV12-3/TRBV12-4 | TRBD1
CASSLAGGVGTDTQYF | TGTGCCAGCAGCTTAGCGGGGGGTGTGGGCACAGATACGCAGTATTTT | TRBJ2-3 | NA | TRBV7-9 | NA
CASSERQINQPQHF | TGTGCCAGCAGTGAACGACAGATAAATCAGCCCCAGCATTTT | TRBJ1-5 | many | TRBV25-1 | NA
CASRGQSSQAFF | TGTGCCAGCAGAGGACAGTCATCCCAAGCTTTCTTT | TRBJ1-1 | NA | TRBV6-5 | NA
CASRQSLALYEQYF | TGTGCCAGCAGACAGTCACTAGCGCTCTACGAGCAGTACTTC | TRBJ2-7 | many | TRBV2 | TRBD2
CASSIGTNRRWDTQYF | TGTGCCAGTAGTATCGGAACTAACCGCCGGTGGGATACGCAGTATTTT | TRBJ2-3 | NA | TRBV19 | NA
CASSFRAGGETQYF | TGTGCCAGCAGCTTCCGGGCGGGAGGGGAGACCCAGTACTTC | TRBJ2-5 | NA | TRBV7-2 | TRBD2
CASSRSVSGQETQYF | TGCGCCAGCAGCCGATCTGTCAGCGGACAAGAGACCCAGTACTTC | TRBJ2-5 | few | TRBV5-1 | NA
CASSYTQSEKLFF | TGTGCCAGCAGTTACACACAGTCGGAAAAACTGTTTTTT | TRBJ1-4 | few | TRBV6-6 | NA
CASSLDWKSSYNSPLHF | TGCGCCAGCAGCCTCGACTGGAAGAGCTCCTATAATTCACCCCTCCACTTT | TRBJ1-6 | NA | TRBV5-1 | NA
CATSKRGRGRTNEKLFF | TGTGCCACCTCCAAGCGGGGCAGGGGTAGGACTAATGAAAAACTGTTTTTT | TRBJ1-4 | once | TRBV15 | NA
CASSSGTSSQETQYF | TGTGCCAGCAGTTCTGGGACTAGCAGCCAAGAGACCCAGTACTTC | TRBJ2-5 | NA | TRBV12-3/TRBV12-4 | TRBD2
CSVPGDRVTGELFF | TGCAGCGTTCCTGGAGACAGGGTCACCGGGGAGCTGTTTTTT | TRBJ2-2 | NA | TRBV29-1 | TRBD1
CASSVDWYEQYF | TGTGCCAGCAGCGTAGACTGGTACGAGCAGTACTTC | TRBJ2-7 | many | TRBV6-5 | NA
CASSLRVADTQYF | TGTGCCAGCAGCTTAAGGGTCGCAGATACGCAGTATTTT | TRBJ2-3 | many | TRBV7-3 | NA
CASKGTGLNGYTF | TGCGCCAGCAAGGGGACAGGGTTAAATGGCTACACCTTC | TRBJ1-2 | NA | TRBV5-1 | TRBD1
CASSGFRTGSEKLFF | TGCGCCAGCAGCGGATTCCGGACAGGGAGTGAAAAACTGTTTTTT | TRBJ1-4 | NA | TRBV4-1 | TRBD1
CASSLAGGSEQFF | TGTGCCAGCAGTTTAGCGGGAGGATCTGAGCAGTTCTTC | TRBJ2-1 | many | TRBV12-3/TRBV12-4 | NA
CASSFYRDSETKADTQYF | TGTGCCAGCAGCTTCTACCGGGACTCCGAAACTAAGGCAGATACGCAGTATTTT | TRBJ2-3 | few | TRBV27 | NA
CASSIYGNTEAFF | TGTGCCAGTAGTATTTACGGAAACACTGAAGCTTTCTTT | TRBJ1-1 | NA | TRBV19 | NA
CAIPWGRPNTGELFF | TGTGCCATCCCCTGGGGGAGGCCGAACACCGGGGAGCTGTTTTTT | TRBJ2-2 | many | TRBV11-2 | NA
CSVGQGVTDEQFF | TGCAGCGTTGGACAGGGGGTTACCGATGAGCAGTTCTTC | TRBJ2-1 | NA | TRBV29-1 | TRBD1
CASSLSSLTGLLDTEAFF | TGCGCCAGCAGCTTGTCGTCCTTGACAGGGTTGTTGGACACTGAAGCTTTCTTT | TRBJ1-1 | many | TRBV5-1 | TRBD1
CASSDSQTDSYTF | TGCGCCAGCAGTGATAGCCAGACGGATAGCTACACCTTC | TRBJ1-2 | many | TRBV10-1 | NA
CSAKPDIAGYYEQYF | TGCAGTGCAAAACCCGACATAGCGGGATACTACGAGCAGTACTTC | TRBJ2-7 | many | TRBV20-1 | TRBD2
CASSPQEGSTDTQYF | TGTGCCAGCAGCCCCCAGGAGGGTAGCACAGATACGCAGTATTTT | TRBJ2-3 | NA | TRBV7-2 | NA
CASSWTSGSEQYF | TGTGCCAGCAGTTGGACTAGCGGGAGCGAGCAGTACTTC | TRBJ2-7 | NA | TRBV12-3/TRBV12-4 | TRBD2
CASSGASTDTQYF | TGCGCCAGCAGCGGGGCTAGCACAGATACGCAGTATTTT | TRBJ2-3 | few | TRBV5-1 | NA
CASTREQASTEAFF | TGTGCCAGCACTCGCGAACAGGCTAGCACTGAAGCTTTCTTT | TRBJ1-1 | many | TRBV5-6 | NA
CASSLGVRTEETQYF | TGTGCCAGCAGCTTGGGGGTGAGGACGGAAGAGACCCAGTACTTC | TRBJ2-5 | few | TRBV5-5 | NA
CSATGSARVNTEAFF | TGCAGTGCTACCGGAAGCGCCCGAGTGAACACTGAAGCTTTCTTT | TRBJ1-1 | many | TRBV20-1 | NA
CATSSVAGGEETQYF | TGTGCCACCAGCAGTGTAGCGGGAGGTGAAGAGACCCAGTACTTC | TRBJ2-5 | NA | TRBV15 | TRBD2
CASSLRPDTDTQYF | TGTGCCAGCAGCTTACGGCCGGACACAGATACGCAGTATTTT | TRBJ2-3 | many | TRBV7-9 | NA
CASSLRLGSSTDTQYF | TGTGCCAGCAGCTTAAGGCTAGGGTCGTCCACAGATACGCAGTATTTT | TRBJ2-3 | NA | TRBV7-6 | NA
CSLAGGLNEQFF | TGCAGTCTAGCGGGAGGTCTCAATGAGCAGTTCTTC | TRBJ2-1 | NA | TRBV20-1 | TRBD2
CASSDKGPTGWGQYF | TGTGCCAGCAGTGATAAGGGACCCACAGGGTGGGGGCAGTACTTC | TRBJ2-7 | NA | TRBV25-1 | NA
CASSQGVETQYF | TGTGCCAGCTCACAGGGAGTCGAGACCCAGTACTTC | TRBJ2-5 | NA | TRBV18 | NA
CASSFTVHNQPQHF | TGTGCCAGCAGCTTTACCGTTCACAATCAGCCCCAGCATTTT | TRBJ1-5 | many | TRBV5-5 | NA
CASSRGTGGEQYF | TGTGCCAGCAGCCGGGGAACGGGGGGCGAGCAGTACTTC | TRBJ2-7 | NA | TRBV4-2 | TRBD2